This T cell receptor beta chain was retrieved from a study of cytotoxic CD8 clonotypes in ibrutinib-treated CLL. Trimming removed 0 bases from V and 4 bases from J, with 5 bases in between. CDR1 and CDR2 (germline): SGHKS, YYEKEE (reference sequence). This CDR3 region has 12 residues. Concerning this clone itself: The antigen remains unidentified.

Clones were read by immunoSEQ multiplex PCR, and TCRdb kept only the in-frame ones, dropping some. Among about 39,000 clones listed, roughly two thirds were seen once. General study points: Clonality increased at ibrutinib response and stayed stable in sustained remission. At progression, however, it fell back toward baseline.

This TCR was recovered from a human donor with chronic lymphocytic leukemia. The source material was PBMCs, sampled at disease progression, from a patient treated with ibrutinib. The chain carries TRBV5-5 and TRBJ2-7; D ambiguous. The CDR3: CASSLGVYEQYF. The CDR3 DNA sequence: TGTGCCAGCAGCTTGGGAGTTTACGAGCAGTACTTC.